The 13 T cell receptor beta chains below were found in one sample sequenced in a study of blood T cell repertoires in COVID-19. Sequencing used immunoSEQ multiplex PCR; TCRdb keeps in-frame clones, though not all of them. The repertoire holds some 200,000 clones, with around 84% as singletons. What was sequenced was peripheral blood. The origin of the receptors is a man younger than 40 with active or convalescent COVID-19.

CDR3 sequence (DNA): TGCGCCAGCAGCCAAATCTGGCTGGGACAGTCAAGCTCCTACGAGCAGTACTTC. It is translated as CASSQIWLGQSSSYEQYF. The chain couples TRBV4-3 to TRBJ2-7, with TRBD1 matching over 7 bases. Germline values: CDR1 LGHNA, CDR2 YSLEER. This CDR3 has 18 residues. Trimming at V came to 2 bases and at J to 0 bases, leaving 13 bases not matched to a gene.

This clone was observed once. The chain employs TRBV15 and TRBJ1-3; TRBD1 aligns across 8 bases. Germline values: CDR1 LNHNV, CDR2 YYDKDF (reference sequence). The CDR3 is 17 amino acids. J gave up 3 bases and V 7 bases, and 14 bases lay outside the gene matches. CDR3 amino acids: CATTGGTGPLVGNTIYF. In DNA, the CDR3 is TGTGCCACCACCGGCGGGACAGGACCCTTGGTTGGAAACACCATATATTTT.

This chain's CDR3 is CASSQDLRGFEAFF. For the CDR3, the DNA is TGCGCCAGCAGCCAAGATCTCAGGGGGTTTGAAGCTTTCTTT. The genes are TRBV4-1 and TRBJ1-1, with 7 nucleotides matching TRBD1. V was clipped by 0 bases and J by 7 bases; unmatched bases: 5. The CDR3 loop spans 14 amino acids. Germline CDR1 and CDR2: MGHRA and YSYEKL.

The chain joins TRBV7-6 to TRBJ1-6; the D gene is possibly TRBD1 (6 bases). Trimming stripped 11 bases from V and 7 bases from J, with 12 bases between. From germline, CDR1 is SGHVS and CDR2 FNYEAQ. CDR3 length: 12 amino acids. The CDR3 reads CAVTGFNSPLHF. The CDR3 DNA is TGTGCCGTTACAGGGTTCAATTCACCCCTCCACTTT.

The chain recombines TRBV27 with TRBJ2-2, with a possible D match to TRBD2 (5 bases). CDR1 MNHEY and CDR2 SMNVEV come from the germline V gene (reference sequence). Trimming took off 6 bases at V and 0 bases at J, with 8 bases between the two ends. This CDR3 is 14 amino acids long. The CDR3 coding sequence is TGTGCCAGCAGATACGGGACGAACACCGGGGAGCTGTTTTTT. Protein product: CASRYGTNTGELFF.

The rearrangement uses TRBV11-2 and TRBJ2-7; the D gene is possibly TRBD1 (5 bases). Germline-derived CDR1 and CDR2 are SGHAT and FQNNGV. The CDR3 contains 13 residues. The V end lost 1 base, the J end lost 5 bases, and 9 bases lay between the germline ends. In DNA, the CDR3 is TGTGCCAGCAGCTTAGGTTCCAGGGACGAGCAGTACTTC. It specifies CASSLGSRDEQYF.

V is TRBV7-2 and J is TRBJ1-3; tentatively, D is TRBD1 (5 bases). CDR1 is SGHTA, CDR2 FQGNSA, per germline. The V end was cut by 7 bases, the J end by 3 bases, with 16 bases between. This CDR3 has 15 amino acids. The CDR3 nucleotides are TGTGCCAGCACCCTTTCAGGGTATGGTGGAAACACCATATATTTT. Translating gives CASTLSGYGGNTIYF. Together with reference TRBV7-2 and TRBJ1-3, the CDR3 gives the full variable domain: GAGVSQSPSNKVTEKGKDVELRCDPISGHTALYWYRQSLGQGLEFLIYFQGNSAPDKSGLPSDRFSAERTGGSVSTLTIQRTQQEDSAVYLCASTLSGYGGNTIYFGEGSWLTVV.

The CDR3 DNA sequence: TGTGCCAGCAGTTCCGACAGGGGGATCCAATACGAGCAGTACGTC. It translates to CASSSDRGIQYEQYV. The chain carries TRBV7-9 and TRBJ2-7, with 9 bases aligning to TRBD1. Germline values: CDR1 SEHNR, CDR2 FQNEAQ (reference sequence). The CDR3 runs 15 residues. V lost 6 bases and J lost 4; bases outside the gene matches: 10.

The chain links TRBV7-2 to TRBJ1-2; perhaps TRBD1 as D (6 bases). Trimming took 3 bases from V and 4 from J, leaving 9 bases between them. The germline CDR1 and CDR2 sequences are SGHTA and FQGNSA. This CDR3 is 13 amino acids long. The CDR3 loop is CASSFRDIYGYTF. In nucleotides, the CDR3 is TGTGCCAGCAGCTTCCGGGACATCTATGGCTACACCTTC. Full variable domain (missing parts from reference TRBV7-2 and TRBJ1-2): GAGVSQSPSNKVTEKGKDVELRCDPISGHTALYWYRQSLGQGLEFLIYFQGNSAPDKSGLPSDRFSAERTGGSVSTLTIQRTQQEDSAVYLCASSFRDIYGYTFGSGTRLTVV.

This chain links TRBV29-1 with TRBJ2-7; TRBD1 aligns across 10 bases. J was trimmed by 2 bases and V by 6 bases; bases with no gene match: 4. This CDR3 region has 13 residues. CDR1 and CDR2 from the germline V gene are SQVTM and ANQGSEA. The CDR3 region has the DNA TGCAGCGTACGACAGGGGGCGACCTACGAGCAGTACTTC. Translating gives CSVRQGATYEQYF.

The rearrangement uses TRBV6-1 and TRBJ2-1; TRBD1 is a possible D gene (5 bases). The CDR3 length is 17 residues. Germline values: CDR1 MNHNS, CDR2 SASEGT. Trimming took off 3 bases at V and 2 bases at J, with 17 bases between the two ends. The CDR3: CASSDVWGRGTYNEQFF. CDR3 nucleotide sequence: TGTGCCAGCAGTGATGTTTGGGGAAGGGGCACCTACAATGAGCAGTTCTTC.

The rearrangement links TRBV10-3 to TRBJ1-1; unclear D gene. V shed 3 bases and J shed 3 bases, with 8 bases lying between them. In germline, CDR1 is ENHRY, CDR2 SYGVKD. The CDR3 runs 13 residues. The CDR3 DNA is TGTGCCATCAGTGAAACTGTGGACACTGAAGCTTTCTTT. It yields the protein CAISETVDTEAFF.

This clone was counted a few times. The gene calls are TRBV5-4 and TRBJ2-4; D is perhaps TRBD1 (6 bases). Trimming cost V 1 base and J 6 bases, with 14 bases left between them. Germline V gene data show CDR1 as SGHNT and CDR2 as YYREEE (reference sequence). The CDR3 has 15 amino acids. The CDR3 DNA reads as TGTGCCAGCAGCTTGTCAGGGGAAGGGAGAAACATTCAGTACTTC. Its translation: CASSLSGEGRNIQYF.